Listed below are T cell receptor beta chains from one sample, sequenced in a study of blood T cell repertoires in COVID-19. Sequenced by immunoSEQ multiplex PCR; TCRdb stores in-frame clones only, minus some. The table has around 280,000 clones, around 86% seen once. The sample taken for sequencing was PBMCs or T cells enriched from blood (not recorded which). These receptors were taken from a woman between 35 and 50 years old who had recovered from COVID-19. Both conserved end residues are part of each CDR3. The D gene is left open where the match is weak. Size tells how often a clone was seen (once, few, many) or the class of an expanded clone, and some rows leave it out.

J gene	V gene	clone size	D gene	CDR3 DNA	CDR3 protein
TRBJ2-7	TRBV9	once	NA	TGTGCCAGCAGCGCCGATTCAACAGGGCCAAACTCCTACGAGCAGTACTTC	CASSADSTGPNSYEQYF
TRBJ2-7	TRBV7-9	NA	NA	TGTGCCAGCAGCTTAGGTAGAACTTACGAGCAGTACTTC	CASSLGRTYEQYF
TRBJ1-2	TRBV9	NA	NA	TGTGCCAGCAGCGTAGCTACAGGGAGCAACTATGGCTACACCTTC	CASSVATGSNYGYTF
TRBJ1-4	TRBV30	NA	TRBD1	TGTGCCTCCAGGGACAGAGGAGATGAAAAACTGTTTTTT	CASRDRGDEKLFF
TRBJ1-2	TRBV7-2	NA	NA	TGTGCCAGCAGCTTAGACAGACGCCTCTATGGCTACACCTTC	CASSLDRRLYGYTF
TRBJ2-7	TRBV11-2	NA	NA	TGTGCCAGCAGCTGGACTCTATCCTACGAGCAGTACTTC	CASSWTLSYEQYF
TRBJ1-1	TRBV11-2	few	TRBD1	TGTGCCAGCAGCAGAAGACAGGGGGGAGCTTTCTTT	CASSRRQGGAFF
TRBJ2-2	TRBV3-1/TRBV3-2	NA	TRBD1	TGTGCCATCTCACATATCCCTTTTCAGACAGGGCGATCGAACACCGGGGAGCTGTTTTTT	CAISHIPFQTGRSNTGELFF
TRBJ1-1	TRBV19	NA	NA	TGTGCCAGTAGTATCGGCTCAGGGAGGTACACTGAAGCTTTCTTT	CASSIGSGRYTEAFF
TRBJ1-2	TRBV7-6	NA	NA	TGTGCCAGCAGCCGCGCCGGGGACTATGGCTACACCTTC	CASSRAGDYGYTF
TRBJ2-6	TRBV6-1	NA	TRBD1	TGTGCCAGCAGTGAGACAGGGGGTATTCGATCTGGGGCCAACGTCCTGACTTTC	CASSETGGIRSGANVLTF
TRBJ2-3	TRBV18	NA	TRBD1	TGTGCCAGCTCACCTCCGGGACAGGGGTGGGCAGATACGCAGTATTTT	CASSPPGQGWADTQYF
TRBJ2-5	TRBV2	few	TRBD1	TGTGCCAGCAGTGAAGCGGGGACAGGGGGCCAAGAGACCCAGTACTTC	CASSEAGTGGQETQYF
TRBJ2-2	TRBV1	few	NA	TGCACCAGCAGCCCAGGATCCGGGGAGCTGTTTTTT	CTSSPGSGELFF
TRBJ1-2	TRBV12-3/TRBV12-4	NA	NA	TGTGCCAGCAGTTTAGGGAGCTATGGCTACACCTTC	CASSLGSYGYTF
TRBJ2-3	TRBV29-1	NA	TRBD2	TGCAGCGCCGCGAGCGGGGCCCCAGATACGCAGTATTTT	CSAASGAPDTQYF
TRBJ1-5	TRBV7-2	NA	TRBD1	TGTGCCAGCAGAAGGACAGGGTACAATCAGCCCCAGCATTTT	CASRRTGYNQPQHF
TRBJ1-4	TRBV15	once	NA	TGTGCCACCAGCAGAGTAACCACAGCAACTAATGAAAAACTGTTTTTT	CATSRVTTATNEKLFF
TRBJ2-6	TRBV4-1	few	NA	TGCGCCAGCAGCCAAAGTACCAGTTCCTCTGGGGCCAACGTCCTGACTTTC	CASSQSTSSSGANVLTF
TRBJ2-2	TRBV30	NA	NA	TGTGCCTGGAGTACCGGGACACCGACCGGGGAGCTGTTTTTT	CAWSTGTPTGELFF
TRBJ2-4	TRBV4-1	NA	TRBD2	TGCGCCAGCAGCCAAGATGAAATGGGCGGGGGTAAAAACATTCAGTACTTC	CASSQDEMGGGKNIQYF
TRBJ2-3	TRBV9	NA	NA	TGTGCCAGCAGCGTATTGGGCAGGGAAGTTACAGATACGCAGTATTTT	CASSVLGREVTDTQYF
TRBJ1-1	TRBV29-1	NA	NA	TGCAGCGTTCGCCGCTCCACAGGGACGAACACTGAAGCTTTCTTT	CSVRRSTGTNTEAFF
TRBJ2-7	TRBV18	NA	TRBD2	TGTGCCAGCTCCCCGGGACTAGCGGGCTACGAGCAGTACTTC	CASSPGLAGYEQYF
TRBJ2-7	TRBV4-1	few	TRBD2	TGCGCCAGCAGCCAAGCCGGGACCAGCGGGACCTACGAGCAGTACTTC	CASSQAGTSGTYEQYF
TRBJ1-2	TRBV6-5	NA	TRBD1	TGTGCCAGCAGTTCCACGCAGGGGGCGCTAAATGGCTACACCTTC	CASSSTQGALNGYTF
TRBJ1-1	TRBV2	NA	NA	TGTGCCAGCAGTTACCAAAGGAGGATGAACACTGAAGCTTTCTTT	CASSYQRRMNTEAFF
TRBJ2-1	TRBV29-1	NA	TRBD2	TGCAGCGTTTTGAGCGGGAGCTCCTACAATGAGCAGTTCTTC	CSVLSGSSYNEQFF
TRBJ2-6	TRBV11-3	few	TRBD2	TGTGCCAGCAGCTCGAGCGGGACTGGGGCCAACGTCCTGACTTTC	CASSSSGTGANVLTF
TRBJ1-2	TRBV6-5	NA	NA	TGTGCCAGCAACCCCTCCGGTCTCGATCCCTATGGCTACACCTTC	CASNPSGLDPYGYTF
TRBJ1-4	TRBV19	once	NA	TGTGCCAGTAGTCCGCCGATGGGGACGGGGGAAAATGAAAAACTGTTTTTT	CASSPPMGTGENEKLFF
TRBJ2-2	TRBV7-9	NA	NA	TGTGCCAGCAGCTTAGGAGTCGGGGACACCGGGGAGCTGTTTTTT	CASSLGVGDTGELFF
TRBJ2-7	TRBV18	NA	NA	TGTGCCAGCTCACTGGGCACAGGGATACTGTCAGGAGAGCAGTACTTC	CASSLGTGILSGEQYF
TRBJ2-3	TRBV19	NA	TRBD2	TGTGCCAGTAGTAGTCTAGCGGCTAGCACAGATACGCAGTATTTT	CASSSLAASTDTQYF
TRBJ1-1	TRBV5-1	NA	NA	TGCGCCAGCAGCTTGGGACATAAGAACACTGAAGCTTTCTTT	CASSLGHKNTEAFF
TRBJ1-1	TRBV9	once	NA	TGTGCCAGCAGCGCCCAGATAGTGGGCGGGGGCACTGAAGCTTTCTTT	CASSAQIVGGGTEAFF
TRBJ1-3	TRBV27	NA	NA	TGTGCCAGCAGTTTGAACAGGGAGTCCGGAAACACCATATATTTT	CASSLNRESGNTIYF
TRBJ2-2	TRBV9	NA	TRBD2	TGTGCCAGCAGCGTGGATCTAGCGGGGGGCCCCGCCGGGGAGCTGTTTTTT	CASSVDLAGGPAGELFF
TRBJ1-3	TRBV19	few	NA	TGTGCCACTACCTTCGGGGTCCTCTCTGGAAACACCATATATTTT	CATTFGVLSGNTIYF
TRBJ1-1	TRBV7-9	NA	NA	TGTGCCAGCAGCACAGGGAGGGGGAACACTGAAGCTTTCTTT	CASSTGRGNTEAFF
TRBJ1-1	TRBV19	NA	NA	TGTGCCAGTACCCGACAGTCGAACACTGAAGCTTTCTTT	CASTRQSNTEAFF
TRBJ2-7	TRBV29-1	NA	NA	TGCAGCGTTACACAGGGAAGGCCCCCCTACGAGCAGTACTTC	CSVTQGRPPYEQYF
TRBJ2-2	TRBV19	NA	NA	TGTGCCAGTAGTGCGCGGAACACCGGGGAGCTGTTTTTT	CASSARNTGELFF
TRBJ1-2	TRBV6-5	NA	TRBD1	TGTGCCAGCAGGTCCACAGGGGCCGGTAACTATGGCTACACCTTC	CASRSTGAGNYGYTF
TRBJ2-2	TRBV9	NA	TRBD1	TGTGCCAGCAGCGTCAACCGACAGGGGGGCACCGGGGAGCTGTTTTTT	CASSVNRQGGTGELFF
TRBJ1-1	TRBV7-9	NA	NA	TGTGCCAGCAGCTTTATACCGGAGCGGAAAACTGAAGCTTTCTTT	CASSFIPERKTEAFF
TRBJ1-1	TRBV5-1	NA	NA	TGCGCCAGCAGCTTGGCGGGGGACACTGAAGCTTTCTTT	CASSLAGDTEAFF
TRBJ1-5	TRBV19	NA	TRBD1	TGTGCCAGTAGTACTGAGGGACAGGGGATCAATCAGCCCCAGCATTTT	CASSTEGQGINQPQHF
TRBJ1-1	TRBV5-1	NA	TRBD1	TGCGCCAGCAGCTTGGGGACAGGGGGGACTGAAGCTTTCTTT	CASSLGTGGTEAFF
TRBJ2-3	TRBV5-1	NA	TRBD2	TGCGCCAGCAGCTTGGTGGCTAGCGGGGGCACAGATACGCAGTATTTT	CASSLVASGGTDTQYF
TRBJ1-1	TRBV10-2	NA	NA	TGCGCCAGCAGTGACCCTCCCGAAGTACATATGAACACTGAAGCTTTCTTT	CASSDPPEVHMNTEAFF
TRBJ1-1	TRBV12-3/TRBV12-4	NA	NA	TGTGCCAGCCGGGGGGGGTTCACTGAAGCTTTCTTT	CASRGGFTEAFF
TRBJ1-1	TRBV19	NA	NA	TGTGCCAGTAGTATTCTGCGTAACACTGAAGCTTTCTTT	CASSILRNTEAFF